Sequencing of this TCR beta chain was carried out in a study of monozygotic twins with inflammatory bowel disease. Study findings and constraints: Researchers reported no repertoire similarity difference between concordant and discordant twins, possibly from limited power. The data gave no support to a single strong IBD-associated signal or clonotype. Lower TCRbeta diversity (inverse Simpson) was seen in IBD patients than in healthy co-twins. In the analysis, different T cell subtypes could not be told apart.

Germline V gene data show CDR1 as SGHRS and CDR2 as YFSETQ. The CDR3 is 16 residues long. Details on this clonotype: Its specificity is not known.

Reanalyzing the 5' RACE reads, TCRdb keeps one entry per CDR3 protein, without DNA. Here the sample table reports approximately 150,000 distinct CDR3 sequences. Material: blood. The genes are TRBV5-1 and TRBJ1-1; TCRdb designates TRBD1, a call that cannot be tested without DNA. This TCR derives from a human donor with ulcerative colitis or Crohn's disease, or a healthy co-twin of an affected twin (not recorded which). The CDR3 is CASSPSRTGGGTEAFF.